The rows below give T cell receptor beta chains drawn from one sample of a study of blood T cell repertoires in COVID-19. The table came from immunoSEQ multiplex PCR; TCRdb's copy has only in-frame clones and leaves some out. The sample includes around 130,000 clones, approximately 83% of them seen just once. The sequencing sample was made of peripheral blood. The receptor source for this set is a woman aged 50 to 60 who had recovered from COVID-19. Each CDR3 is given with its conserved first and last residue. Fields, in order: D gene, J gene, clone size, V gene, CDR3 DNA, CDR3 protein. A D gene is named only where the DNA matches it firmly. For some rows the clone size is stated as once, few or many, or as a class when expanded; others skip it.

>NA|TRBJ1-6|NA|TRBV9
TGTGCCAGCAGCCAAGGGGCCCAGTCTAGGTCACCCCTCCACTTT
CASSQGAQSRSPLHF
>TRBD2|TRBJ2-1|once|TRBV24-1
TGTGCCACCAGTGTGAATAGCGGGAGTGTCACCTACAATGAGCAGTTCTTC
CATSVNSGSVTYNEQFF
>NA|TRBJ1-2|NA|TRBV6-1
TGTGCCAGCAGTGAACTTCAGGGCCGCTATGGCTACACCTTC
CASSELQGRYGYTF
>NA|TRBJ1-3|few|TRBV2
TGTGCCAGCAGTAGACACCCGGGAATTGGAAACACCATATATTTT
CASSRHPGIGNTIYF
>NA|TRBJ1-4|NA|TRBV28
TGTGCCAGCAGTTTTTCGTGGGAGGTGGGCACTAATGAAAAACTGTTTTTT
CASSFSWEVGTNEKLFF
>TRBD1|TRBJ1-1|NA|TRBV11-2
TGTGCCAGCAGCTTAGGGACAGGGAACACTGAAGCTTTCTTT
CASSLGTGNTEAFF
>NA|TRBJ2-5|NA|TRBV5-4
TGTGCCAGCAGCCCATCAGGGGGGCAAGAGACCCAGTACTTC
CASSPSGGQETQYF
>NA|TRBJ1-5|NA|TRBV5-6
TGTGCCAGCAGCCGTCTTGAGGGCAATCAGCCCCAGCATTTT
CASSRLEGNQPQHF
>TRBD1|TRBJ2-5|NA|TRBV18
TGTGCCAGCTCACGGGGACAGCTCCAAGAGACCCAGTACTTC
CASSRGQLQETQYF
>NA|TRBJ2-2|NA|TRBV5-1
TGCGCCAGCCTTTCAGGGTCGGGCACCGGGGAGCTGTTTTTT
CASLSGSGTGELFF
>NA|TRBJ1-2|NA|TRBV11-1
TGTGCCAGCAGCCCCCGACAGCCGGAGATCTATGGCTACACCTTC
CASSPRQPEIYGYTF
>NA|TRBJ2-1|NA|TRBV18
TGTGCCAGCTCACTTACTATATTTCAATCGGATGAGCAGTTCTTC
CASSLTIFQSDEQFF
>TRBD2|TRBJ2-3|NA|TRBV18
TGTGCCAGCTCACCTAGGACTAGCGGACTTCCCCTCCCCACAGATACGCAGTATTTT
CASSPRTSGLPLPTDTQYF
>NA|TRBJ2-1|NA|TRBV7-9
TGTGCCAGCAGCTTTAGGTCAGGGTCAGGTGAGCAGTTCTTC
CASSFRSGSGEQFF
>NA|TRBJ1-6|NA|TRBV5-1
TGCGCCAGCAGCTTGGGAGGGGGAACAATTTCACCCCTCCACTTT
CASSLGGGTISPLHF
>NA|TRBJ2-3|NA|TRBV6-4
TGTGCCAGCAGTGACCCCGGGGGGCGGTTCCATACGCAGTATTTT
CASSDPGGRFHTQYF
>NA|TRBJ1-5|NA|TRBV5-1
TGCGCCAGCAGCGAACAGCCTAATCAGCCCCAGCATTTT
CASSEQPNQPQHF